The 30 T cell receptor beta chains reported below all come from one sample, sequenced in a study of neurological immune-mediated disorders. TCRdb used MiXCR to reprocess the 5' RACE reads, holding one entry per CDR3 protein. The repertoire holds around 70,000 distinct CDR3 sequences, with roughly 4.5% as singletons. Source material: PBMCs. These receptors originate from a woman aged 70 to 79 with multiple sclerosis.

This clonotype was seen many times. The chain recombines TRBV7-2 with TRBJ1-3; 9 bases agree with TRBD1. The CDR3 runs to 18 residues. The V segment lost 5 bases and the J segment 4 bases; nucleotides outside the gene matches: 15. CDR1 SGHTA and CDR2 FQGNSA come from the germline V gene. CDR3 region: CASSPTTGGAGRGNTIYF. The CDR3 nucleotides are TGTGCCAGCAGCCCTACCACAGGGGGCGCAGGTCGGGGAAACACCATATATTTT. Supplemented by reference TRBV7-2 and TRBJ1-3, the full variable domain reads GAGVSQSPSNKVTEKGKDVELRCDPISGHTALYWYRQSLGQGLEFLIYFQGNSAPDKSGLPSDRFSAERTGGSVSTLTIQRTQQEDSAVYLCASSPTTGGAGRGNTIYFGEGSWLTVV.

This chain joins TRBV10-2 and TRBJ1-2; tentative D call: TRBD1 (5 bases). The V gene lost 4 bases and the J gene lost 3 bases, with 9 bases spanning the gap. The CDR3 covers 13 residues. Germline-derived CDR1 and CDR2 are WSHSY and SAAADI. The CDR3, as DNA: TGCGCCAGCAGTGTAGGGGACTACTATGGCTACACCTTC. Translated: CASSVGDYYGYTF.

In this sample, this clonotype turned up many times. CDR3 coding DNA: TGCGCCAGCTCGGACCCTACAGACTCTGGAAACACCATATATTTT. It translates to CASSDPTDSGNTIYF. V gene TRBV10-2 combines with J gene TRBJ1-3; no definite D call. This CDR3 spans 15 amino acids. In germline, CDR1 is WSHSY, CDR2 SAAADI. V dropped 8 bases and J dropped 0 bases, with 14 bases sitting between them.

About this clonotype itself: A much bigger clone sits one base away, suggesting this may be a read error. J is TRBJ1-1 and V is TRBV12-3 or TRBV12-4, with D possibly matching TRBD1 (5 bases). This CDR3 has 12 amino acids. CDR3 in DNA: TGTGACAGCAGCACCCACAGGTGGGAAGCTTTCTTT. It codes for CDSSTHRWEAFF.

At least ten counts were recorded for this clonotype. This chain joins TRBV12-3 or TRBV12-4 and TRBJ2-7, with a possible D match to TRBD2 (5 bases). This CDR3 is 13 amino acids long. Trimming stripped 5 bases from V and 6 bases from J, with 14 bases between. The CDR3 DNA is TGTGCCAGCAGTGCCGACGGGGAGAGCGAGCAGTACTTC. Its translation: CASSADGESEQYF.

This clonotype came up many times. The chain is built from TRBV20-1 and TRBJ2-1; no clear D. The CDR3 has 11 residues. Trimming took 7 bases from V and 5 from J, leaving 9 bases between them. CDR1 and CDR2 (germline): DFQATT, SNEGSKA (reference sequence). CDR3 loop: CSGWSDNEQFF. In DNA form, the CDR3 reads TGCAGTGGCTGGAGCGACAATGAGCAGTTCTTC.

Ten or more counts support this clonotype. Here the CDR3 reads CASSPARGNSPLHF. CDR3 DNA: TGTGCCAGCAGCCCGGCTCGGGGGAATTCACCCCTCCACTTT. The chain has TRBV11-2 and TRBJ1-6; the D gene is possibly TRBD1 (5 bases). The germline gives CDR1 SGHAT, CDR2 FQNNGV. The V end lost 5 bases, the J end lost 7 bases, and 12 bases lay between the germline ends. This CDR3 has 14 residues.

This clonotype was observed at least ten times. In DNA, the CDR3 is TGTGCCAGCAGCCTCAATACAGATACGCAGTATTTT. Translated: CASSLNTDTQYF. V gene TRBV3-1 combines with J gene TRBJ2-3; the D is unclear. The length of the CDR3 is 12 residues. From germline, CDR1 is LGHDT and CDR2 YNNKEL (reference sequence). Deletions cut 4 bases from V and 3 bases from J, with 5 bases between.

This clonotype was seen at least ten times. This chain joins TRBV20-1 and TRBJ2-1, with D perhaps given as TRBD1 or TRBD2 (5 bases each). V was clipped by 4 bases and J by 0 bases, with 10 bases between them. The CDR3 consists of 14 residues. Germline CDR1 and CDR2: DFQATT and SNEGSKA (reference sequence). This CDR3 is CSATRDDSYNEQFF. As DNA, the CDR3 is TGCAGTGCTACCCGGGACGACTCCTACAATGAGCAGTTCTTC.

This clonotype was observed a handful of times. The gene calls are TRBV7-2 and TRBJ2-3, with a possible D match to TRBD2 (6 bases). The V and J ends lost 3 bases and 0 bases respectively, with 16 bases between them. The CDR3 spans 17 residues. The germline gives CDR1 SGHTA, CDR2 FQGNSA. Here the CDR3 reads CASSFGEDHHSTDTQYF. The DNA for the CDR3 is TGTGCCAGCAGCTTTGGGGAGGACCATCATAGCACAGATACGCAGTATTTT.

There are many counts of this clonotype. The chain carries TRBV5-1 and TRBJ2-2, with 11 bases fitting TRBD2. The CDR3 loop spans 16 amino acids. Losses at the gene ends were 3 bases for V and 2 bases for J; bases not matched to a gene: 3. In germline, CDR1 is SGHRS, CDR2 YFSETQ. CDR3 DNA: TGCGCCAGCAGCTGGAGACTAGCGGGAAACACCGGGGAGCTGTTTTTT. Its protein product is CASSWRLAGNTGELFF.

This clonotype was observed at least ten times. The chain carries TRBV27 and TRBJ2-7; a possible D gene is TRBD1 (5 bases). CDR1 is MNHEY and CDR2 is SMNVEV in the germline V gene (reference sequence). The CDR3 consists of 14 residues. The V end lost 7 bases, the J end lost 7 bases, and 20 bases lay between the germline ends. CDR3 nucleotides: TGTGCCAGCAAGCCCGCACTGTGGACAAAGGAGCAGTACTTC. Its protein product is CASKPALWTKEQYF.

This clonotype was observed at least ten times. V is TRBV5-1 and J is TRBJ1-1; a possible D gene is TRBD1 (5 bases). The germline V and J ends were trimmed by 2 bases and 10 bases, with 18 bases remaining between them. Germline assignment: CDR1 SGHRS and CDR2 YFSETQ. The CDR3 is 14 amino acids. The CDR3, as DNA: TGCGCCAGCAGCTTCCTCCCCCCTATTGGGGGAGCTTTCTTT. Residues: CASSFLPPIGGAFF.

At least ten counts were recorded for this clonotype. The chain employs TRBV20-1 and TRBJ2-7; D gene unclear. Trimming shortened V by 0 bases and J by 2 bases, and 11 bases separated the two germline ends. Germline CDR1 and CDR2: DFQATT and SNEGSKA (reference sequence). The CDR3 is made up of 14 amino acids. The CDR3 DNA follows: TGCAGTGCTAGAGATAAAGCGCGACCCTACGAGCAGTACTTC. Residues: CSARDKARPYEQYF.

The chain recombines TRBV6-5 with TRBJ2-7; no reliable D call. The CDR3 runs 12 residues. Germline-derived CDR1 and CDR2 are MNHEY and SVGAGI. The V gene lost 2 bases and the J gene lost 0 bases, with 2 bases spanning the gap. CDR3 nucleotides: TGTGCCAGCAGTTACCACTCCTACGAGCAGTACTTC. Translating it yields CASSYHSYEQYF.

This clonotype was counted ten times or more. The chain links TRBV20-1 to TRBJ2-7; unclear D gene. The CDR3 loop spans 14 amino acids. Germline assignment: CDR1 DFQATT and CDR2 SNEGSKA (reference sequence). The V end was cut by 3 bases, the J end by 2 bases, with 14 bases between. The CDR3 nucleotides read TGCAGTGCTAGGGCCCAGCCCCAAACCTACGAGCAGTACTTC. Translating it yields CSARAQPQTYEQYF.

Ten or more counts support this clonotype. This chain joins TRBV7-2 and TRBJ1-2; 10 positions match TRBD1. Germline CDR1 and CDR2: SGHTA and FQGNSA. This CDR3 contains 15 residues. The trim removed 5 bases at V and 6 bases at J, leaving 9 bases unmatched. This chain's CDR3 is CASSLLTTGGHGYTF. The CDR3 DNA reads TGTGCCAGCAGCCTACTAACGACAGGGGGCCATGGCTACACCTTC.

This clonotype was seen repeatedly, ten times or more. The chain couples TRBV6-2 or TRBV6-3 to TRBJ1-1, with D perhaps TRBD1 (6 bases). Germline-derived CDR1 and CDR2 are MNHEY and SVGEGT. Trimming shortened V by 5 bases and J by 0 bases, and 13 bases separated the two germline ends. The CDR3 is 15 amino acids. The CDR3: CASSPLDRVNTEAFF. Written as DNA, the CDR3 is TGTGCCAGCAGTCCACTGGACAGAGTGAACACTGAAGCTTTCTTT.

This clonotype has ten or more counts. The rearrangement uses TRBV4-3 and TRBJ1-2; no definite D call. V lost 0 bases to trimming and J lost 7 bases, with 12 bases between them. Germline V gene sequence: CDR1 LGHNA, CDR2 YSLEER. This CDR3 is 14 amino acids long. The DNA for the CDR3 is TGCGCCAGCAGCCAAGATTTATGGGGAGGTGGCTACACCTTC. It encodes CASSQDLWGGGYTF.

This clonotype was seen more than once but under ten times. J is TRBJ2-1 and V is TRBV6-5, with 7 bases matching TRBD2. V was clipped by 6 bases and J by 0 bases; unmatched bases: 5. The CDR3 sequence is 15 residues long. The germline CDR1 and CDR2 sequences are MNHEY and SVGAGI. The DNA for the CDR3 is TGTGCCAGCAGGACTCCTAGCGGCTCCTACAATGAGCAGTTCTTC. Its protein product is CASRTPSGSYNEQFF.

This clonotype was counted many times. The chain is built from TRBV5-1 and TRBJ2-3; D call uncertain. The germline gives CDR1 SGHRS, CDR2 YFSETQ. The CDR3 is 15 amino acids. Trimming cost V 0 bases and J 2 bases, with 10 bases left between them. The CDR3 reads CASSLDDSSTDTQYF. The CDR3 nucleotides read TGCGCCAGCAGCTTGGATGATAGCTCCACAGATACGCAGTATTTT.

The CDR3 sequence is CSAGGQGQETQYF. The CDR3 DNA reads as TGCAGTGCTGGCGGACAGGGGCAAGAGACCCAGTACTTC. The chain has TRBV20-1 and TRBJ2-5; 9 bases map to TRBD1. The CDR3 totals 13 residues. From germline, CDR1 is DFQATT and CDR2 SNEGSKA (reference sequence). V lost 5 bases and J lost 2; bases outside the gene matches: 3.

This clonotype came up many times. A read error may account for a junction end that differs from germline. The chain joins TRBV6-5 to TRBJ1-3; no definite D call. Germline V gives CDR1 MNHEY, CDR2 SVGAGI. The CDR3 spans 13 residues. The CDR3 protein is CASSYLTGNTIYF. As DNA, the CDR3 is TGTGCCAGCAGTTACCTTACTGGGAACACCATATATTTT.

This clonotype showed up many times. This chain connects TRBV5-1 to TRBJ2-2; tentatively, D is TRBD2 (6 bases). Per germline, CDR1 SGHRS and CDR2 YFSETQ. The CDR3 length is 17 residues. Deletions cut 4 bases from V and 5 bases from J, with 21 bases between. CDR3 protein: CASSPGGSWLATGELFF. CDR3 DNA sequence: TGCGCCAGCAGCCCCGGAGGGTCGTGGCTAGCGACCGGGGAGCTGTTTTTT.

The sample holds a few counts of this clonotype. The chain couples TRBV6-2 or TRBV6-3 to TRBJ2-1; maybe TRBD1 (6 bases). V lost 5 bases and J 2 bases, leaving 16 bases between the germline ends. Per germline, CDR1 MNHEY and CDR2 SVGEGT. The CDR3 spans 16 residues. Here the CDR3 DNA reads TGTGCCAGCAGTGGCACGGGGTCAGGGGCCTACAATGAGCAGTTCTTC. It translates to CASSGTGSGAYNEQFF.

This clonotype has a count of ten or more. The gene calls are TRBV7-2 and TRBJ2-1; D remains ambiguous. V was clipped by 1 base and J by 9 bases, with 10 bases between them. In germline, CDR1 is SGHTA, CDR2 FQGNSA. CDR3 length: 13 residues. CDR3 protein: CASSLDEGTEQFF. The CDR3 region has the DNA TGTGCCAGCAGCTTAGATGAAGGAACTGAGCAGTTCTTC.

This clonotype was observed many times. The V gene is TRBV15, the J gene TRBJ2-1, with TRBD2 identical over 10 bases. The ends lost 3 bases at V and 4 bases at J; junction bases unmatched: 6. The CDR3 extends over 16 amino acids. CDR1 and CDR2 from the germline V gene are LNHNV and YYDKDF (reference sequence). CDR3 in DNA: TGTGCCACCAGCAGGGCTACTAGCGGGATTTACAATGAGCAGTTCTTC. This gives the protein CATSRATSGIYNEQFF.

This clonotype was recorded many times. This chain uses TRBV3-1 with TRBJ2-7; 12 bases are shared with TRBD2. With 1 base clipped from V and 9 bases from J, the junction kept 10 bases outside the gene matches. Per the germline V gene, CDR1 is LGHDT and CDR2 is YNNKEL (reference sequence). This CDR3 has 16 residues. Here the CDR3 reads CASSQGLAGAARGQYF. In nucleotides, the CDR3 is TGTGCCAGCAGCCAAGGACTAGCGGGAGCCGCCCGAGGGCAGTACTTC.

This clonotype was seen at least ten times. The genes are TRBV20-1 and TRBJ1-2; no definite D call. The CDR3 spans 14 residues. Germline loops: CDR1 DFQATT, CDR2 SNEGSKA (reference sequence). V lost 0 bases and J lost 8, with 16 bases in between. The CDR3 reads CSAREGGLVTGYTF. CDR3 nucleotides: TGCAGTGCTAGAGAGGGAGGCCTTGTTACGGGCTACACCTTC.

There are a few counts of this clonotype. The chain is built from TRBV20-1 and TRBJ2-3; D is perhaps TRBD1 (5 bases). The CDR3 has 13 residues. Trimming stripped 3 bases from V and 5 bases from J, with 12 bases between. Germline V gives CDR1 DFQATT, CDR2 SNEGSKA (reference sequence). The CDR3 loop is CSASWAGIDTQYF. In DNA form, the CDR3 reads TGCAGTGCTAGTTGGGCAGGGATAGATACGCAGTATTTT.